What follows describes a single T cell receptor beta chain. Two oligonucleotides, mixed equimolar, formed the beta constant-region primer covering TRBC1 and TRBC2. Ligated cDNA was amplified by four rounds of PCR with nested alpha and beta constant-region primers and SP2. TCRdb re-derived calls from the UMI-ligation and nested PCR reads in MiXCR, one entry per CDR3 protein. The sample contains tens of thousands of distinct CDR3 sequences, 9% to 9.5% of which appear only once. This sample was taken from a study of naive and memory T cell subsets. The sequence came from a human donor in good health. Material: naive CD8+ T cells from blood.

The CDR3 protein is CASSLLRDRGWETQYF. CDR3 coding DNA: TGTGCCAGCAGTTTACTCCGGGACAGGGGATGGGAGACCCAGTACTTC. V and J are TRBV27 and TRBJ2-5; 10 positions agree with TRBD1. The germline CDR1 and CDR2 sequences are MNHEY and SMNVEV (reference sequence). The CDR3 sequence is 16 residues long. V shed 2 bases, J shed 5 bases, and the junction held 8 bases outside the gene matches.